The T cell receptor (beta chain) described here comes from a study of naive and memory T cell subsets. Notes on the study in general: In CD4 and CD8 cells, diversity dropped from naive through EMRA.

Four subsets defined by CD45RA and CD27 were sorted after CD3, CD4, CD8 and live/dead staining. Two oligonucleotides, mixed equimolar, formed the beta constant-region primer covering TRBC1 and TRBC2. Nested alpha and beta constant-region primers with the SP2 primer drove four PCR rounds on ligated cDNA. TCRdb recomputed calls from the UMI-ligation and nested PCR reads with MiXCR, one row per CDR3 protein. The sample includes tens of thousands of distinct CDR3 sequences, roughly 9.2% of them seen just once. The CDR3 is 14 amino acids. V dropped 4 bases and J dropped 4 bases, with 14 bases sitting between them. This clonotype was detected many times. The antigen is unknown.

The receptor was derived from a human donor in good health. The rearrangement joins TRBV12-3 or TRBV12-4 to TRBJ2-7; no definite D call. Sample: naive CD8+ T cells from blood. DNA of the CDR3: TGTGCCAGCAGTTCCGGACCATCCAGGTACGAGCAGTACTTC. It translates to CASSSGPSRYEQYF.